The sequence of this T cell receptor (beta chain) was determined in a study of T cells in narcolepsy. TCRdb's copy holds only in-frame clones and misses some; the assay was immunoSEQ multiplex PCR. The profile covers some 32,000 clones, with roughly 82% appearing a single time and under 1.3% taken by the ten largest. Remarks on this clone: The antigen is not known.

This CDR3 comprises 15 residues. V lost 5 bases and J lost 9, with 17 bases in between. Germline CDR1 and CDR2: MNHEY and SMNVEV (reference sequence). Overall study findings and caveats: Comparing one patient's CSF and blood CD4+ clonotypes highlighted HCRT- and TRIB2-specific autoreactive clonotypes.

Material for sequencing was CD45RA- memory CD4+ T cells from PBMCs. The chain couples TRBV27 to TRBJ1-6, with a tentative D call TRBD1 (5 bases). The clonotype comes from a human donor with narcolepsy. The CDR3 reads CASSPSTERFSPLHF. As DNA, the CDR3 is TGTGCCAGCAGTCCATCGACAGAACGTTTTTCACCCCTCCACTTT.